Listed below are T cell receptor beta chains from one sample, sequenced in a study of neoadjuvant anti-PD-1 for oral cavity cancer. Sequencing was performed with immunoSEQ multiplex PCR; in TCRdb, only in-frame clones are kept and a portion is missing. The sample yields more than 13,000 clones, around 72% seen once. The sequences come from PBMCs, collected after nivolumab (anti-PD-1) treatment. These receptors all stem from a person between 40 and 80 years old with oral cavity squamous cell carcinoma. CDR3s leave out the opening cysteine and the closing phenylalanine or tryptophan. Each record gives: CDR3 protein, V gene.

CDR3: ASSAVQGVDGYT; V: TRBV9
CDR3: ASSVNRAEAF; V: TRBV19
CDR3: ASSYQGDGYT; V: TRBV6-5
CDR3: AWRGQGNTGELF; V: TRBV30
CDR3: ASSHATGGFQETQY; V: TRBV14
CDR3: ASRSGGSKYEQY; V: TRBV6-5
CDR3: ASSALGRDTQY; V: TRBV28
CDR3: ASSTGQGGIQPQH; V: TRBV7-9
CDR3: ASSGPPGFDEQF; V: TRBV2
CDR3: ASNPPTTDTQY; V: TRBV19
CDR3: ASSYAENYGYT; V: TRBV6-5
CDR3: ASSLDRNTGELF; V: TRBV5-6
CDR3: ASSASGSLPGNQPQH; V: TRBV19
CDR3: ASSLERSTDTQY; V: TRBV5-1
CDR3: ASSSPAGVVYGYT; V: TRBV6-6
CDR3: ASSKSLAEYNEQF; V: TRBV5-1
CDR3: ASSLQGQPQH; V: TRBV5-6
CDR3: AGLRTSGNTIY; V: TRBV30
CDR3: AWSGASLRDTQY; V: TRBV30
CDR3: ASSGDRSGEQY; V: TRBV2
CDR3: ASRSSTNTEAF; V: TRBV2
CDR3: ASSSSGTGGSYEQY; V: TRBV28
CDR3: ASSPDRGHTEAF; V: TRBV5-1
CDR3: ASSLLIVAGGNGYT; V: TRBV4-1
CDR3: ASSFPGTGGPGNTIY; V: TRBV5-6
CDR3: ASSLGGQMATGELF; V: TRBV5-1
CDR3: ASRSGQGNTGELF; V: TRBV6-6
CDR3: ASSLRYTEAF; V: TRBV28
CDR3: ASSFGTTGNQPQH; V: TRBV5-5
CDR3: ASSLEGTQY; V: TRBV7-8
CDR3: AWGHMTSGGEQF; V: TRBV30
CDR3: ASSSGTGYYEQY; V: TRBV27
CDR3: AISESVQPQH; V: TRBV10-3
CDR3: ASSYGAGGPYEQY; V: TRBV6-5
CDR3: ASSLGPTISGNTIY; V: TRBV28
CDR3: ASSFYNEQF; V: TRBV7-8
CDR3: ASSQENNYGYT; V: TRBV4-2
CDR3: ASSYSPQGETQY; V: TRBV6-5